Detailed here is one TCR beta chain. This record comes from a study of Ad26.COV2.S vaccination and SARS-CoV-2 variants. Sample treatment: about 20 received Ad26.COV2.S at low or high dose, single or two shots; several received placebo; per-sample allocation not given. Sampling was done on day 63 after the first vaccine or placebo injection. Adults aged 18-55 years in Boston included the donor. Assay: immunoSEQ multiplex PCR; the TCRdb copy retains only in-frame clones and omits some. The table includes some 300,000 clones, roughly 80% detected once. From germline, CDR1 is MGHRA and CDR2 YSYEKL. J lost 1 base, V lost 4 bases, and 11 bases had no gene match. The CDR3 contains 18 residues.

This chain joins TRBV4-1 and TRBJ2-2, with 8 nucleotides matching TRBD1. The sample consisted of peripheral blood, taken in a trial of Ad26.COV2.S vaccine versus placebo. This clonotype originated in a person between 18 and 60 years old who received the Ad26.COV2.S COVID-19 vaccine or a placebo. The CDR3 spells CASSRRLIDRGNTGELFF. The CDR3 coding sequence is TGCGCCAGCAGCCGAAGACTTATAGACAGGGGGAACACCGGGGAGCTGTTTTTT.